A selection of T cell receptor beta chains follows, all from one sample in a study of blood T cell repertoires in COVID-19. The table came from immunoSEQ multiplex PCR; TCRdb's copy has only in-frame clones and leaves some out. The repertoire includes approximately 72,000 clones, approximately 88% of them detected once, and roughly 30% sits in the top ten. Sequencing input: peripheral blood. The receptors originated from a man in his fifties with acute or convalescent COVID-19. Both conserved end residues are part of each CDR3. A D gene is named only where the DNA matches it firmly. Clone size is stated in some rows and not others, as once, few, many or a class when expanded.

v_call	clone_size	d_call	cdr3_length	cdr3_aa
TRBV18	NA	TRBD2	16	CASSQLAGAGANVLTF
TRBV27	NA	NA	13	CASSLMANTEAFF
TRBV19	NA	TRBD1	17	CASSLRQGGYSNQPQHF
TRBV10-3	NA	TRBD1	13	CAIQGQGSEKLFF
TRBV21-1	NA	NA	12	CASSKQTAFPPF
TRBV19	once	NA	13	CASSRQGNQPQHF
TRBV11-2	NA	NA	15	CASSLHGTGLYEQYF
TRBV11-2	NA	NA	13	CASSPQGTYEQYF
TRBV5-8	NA	TRBD1	16	CASSLTGTVINQPQHF
TRBV24-1	once	TRBD1	15	CATSGGTGRQETQYF
TRBV5-1	NA	TRBD1	17	CASSLALTGGSNEKLFF
TRBV2	NA	NA	13	CASVPGNSLEAFF
TRBV3-1/TRBV3-2	few	TRBD1	14	CASSQTGAGQPQHF
TRBV19	NA	TRBD1	14	CASRAGTANSPLHF
TRBV27	NA	NA	15	CASSLIGGWNNEQFF
TRBV27	NA	NA	15	CASSSSGTSPYEQYF
TRBV19	NA	TRBD1	15	CASSIGRGLGNTIYF